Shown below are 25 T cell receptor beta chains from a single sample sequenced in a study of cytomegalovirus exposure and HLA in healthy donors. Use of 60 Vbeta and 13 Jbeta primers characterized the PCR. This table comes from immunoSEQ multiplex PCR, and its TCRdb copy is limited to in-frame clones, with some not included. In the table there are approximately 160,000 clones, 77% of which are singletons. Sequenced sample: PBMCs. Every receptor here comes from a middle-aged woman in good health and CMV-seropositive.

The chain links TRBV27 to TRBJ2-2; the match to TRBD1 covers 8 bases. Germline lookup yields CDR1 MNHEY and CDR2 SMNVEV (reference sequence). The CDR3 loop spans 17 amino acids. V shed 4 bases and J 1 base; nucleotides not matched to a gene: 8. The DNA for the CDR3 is TGTGCCAGCAGTTCCTATGGACAGGGCAGGAACACCGGGGAGCTGTTTTTT. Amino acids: CASSSYGQGRNTGELFF.

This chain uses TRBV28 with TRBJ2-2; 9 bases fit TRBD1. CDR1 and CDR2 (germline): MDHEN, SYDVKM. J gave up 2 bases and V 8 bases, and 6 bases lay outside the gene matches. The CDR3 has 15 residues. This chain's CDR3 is CASEWGQGNTGELFF. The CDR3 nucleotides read TGTGCCAGCGAGTGGGGACAGGGCAACACCGGGGAGCTGTTTTTT.

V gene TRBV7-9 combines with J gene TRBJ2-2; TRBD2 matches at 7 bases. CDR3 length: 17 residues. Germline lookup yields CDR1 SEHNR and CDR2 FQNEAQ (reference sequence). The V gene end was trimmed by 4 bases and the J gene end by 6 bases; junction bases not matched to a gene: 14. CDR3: CASSSWGAGVYSGELFF. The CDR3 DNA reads TGTGCCAGCAGCTCCTGGGGCGCGGGAGTTTATTCCGGGGAGCTGTTTTTT. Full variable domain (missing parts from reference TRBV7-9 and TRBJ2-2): DTGVSQNPRHKITKRGQNVTFRCDPISEHNRLYWYRQTLGQGPEFLTYFQNEAQLEKSRLLSDRFSAERPKGSFSTLEIQRTEQGDSAMYLCASSSWGAGVYSGELFFGEGSRLTVL.

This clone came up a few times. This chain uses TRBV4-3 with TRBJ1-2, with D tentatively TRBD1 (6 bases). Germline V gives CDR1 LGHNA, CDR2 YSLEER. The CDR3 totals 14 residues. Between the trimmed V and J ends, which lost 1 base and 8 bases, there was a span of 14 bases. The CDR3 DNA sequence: TGCGCCAGCAGCCAAGTTGGGGGGGGCTTCGGCTACACCTTC. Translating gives CASSQVGGGFGYTF.

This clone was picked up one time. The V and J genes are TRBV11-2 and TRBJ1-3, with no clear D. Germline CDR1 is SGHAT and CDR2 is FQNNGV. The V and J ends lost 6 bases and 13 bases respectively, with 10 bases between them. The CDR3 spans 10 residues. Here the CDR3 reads CASRRTEIYF. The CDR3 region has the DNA TGTGCCAGCAGACGAACAGAGATATATTTT.

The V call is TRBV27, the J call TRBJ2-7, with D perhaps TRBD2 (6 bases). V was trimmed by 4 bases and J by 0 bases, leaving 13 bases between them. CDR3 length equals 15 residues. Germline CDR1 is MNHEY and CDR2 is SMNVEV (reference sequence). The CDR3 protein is CASSSPRGISYEQYF. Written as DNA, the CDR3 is TGTGCCAGCAGTTCCCCACGGGGGATCTCCTACGAGCAGTACTTC.

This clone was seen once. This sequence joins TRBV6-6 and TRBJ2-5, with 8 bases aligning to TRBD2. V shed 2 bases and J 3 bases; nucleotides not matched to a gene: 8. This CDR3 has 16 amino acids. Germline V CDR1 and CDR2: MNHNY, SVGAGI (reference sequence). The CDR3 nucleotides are TGTGCCAGCAGTTACGGTGTAGGCGGGGGGAAAGAGACCCAGTACTTC. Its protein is CASSYGVGGGKETQYF.

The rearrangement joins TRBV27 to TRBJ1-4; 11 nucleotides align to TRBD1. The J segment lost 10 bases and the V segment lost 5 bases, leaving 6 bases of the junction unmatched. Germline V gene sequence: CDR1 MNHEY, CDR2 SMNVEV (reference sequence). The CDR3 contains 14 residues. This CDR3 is CASSPSGQGGKLFF. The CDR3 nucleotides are TGTGCCAGCAGTCCATCGGGACAGGGGGGAAAACTGTTTTTT.

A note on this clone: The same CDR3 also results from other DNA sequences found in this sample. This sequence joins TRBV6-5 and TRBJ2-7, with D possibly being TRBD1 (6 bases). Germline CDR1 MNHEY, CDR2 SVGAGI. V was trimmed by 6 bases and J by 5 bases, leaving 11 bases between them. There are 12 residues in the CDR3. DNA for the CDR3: TGTGCCAGCAGCCTTCAGGGGAACGAGCAGTACTTC. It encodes CASSLQGNEQYF.

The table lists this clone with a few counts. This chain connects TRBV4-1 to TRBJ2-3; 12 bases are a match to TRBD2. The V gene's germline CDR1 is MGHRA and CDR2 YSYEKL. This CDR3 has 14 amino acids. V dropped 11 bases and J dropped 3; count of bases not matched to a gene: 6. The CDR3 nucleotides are TGCGCCTCGACTAGCGGGAGCAGGACAGATACGCAGTATTTT. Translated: CASTSGSRTDTQYF.

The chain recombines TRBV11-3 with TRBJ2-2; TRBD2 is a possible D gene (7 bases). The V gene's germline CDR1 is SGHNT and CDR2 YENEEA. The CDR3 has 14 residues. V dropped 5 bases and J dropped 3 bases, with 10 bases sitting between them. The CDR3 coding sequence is TGTGCCAGCAGCGGGGGGGCGGACACCGGGGAGCTGTTTTTT. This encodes CASSGGADTGELFF.

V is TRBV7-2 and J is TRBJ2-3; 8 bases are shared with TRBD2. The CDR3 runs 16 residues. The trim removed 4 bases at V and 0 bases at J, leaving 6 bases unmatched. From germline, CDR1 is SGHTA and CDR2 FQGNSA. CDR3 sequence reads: CASSSRGGGSTDTQYF. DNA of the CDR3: TGTGCCAGCAGCTCTCGAGGCGGGGGGAGCACAGATACGCAGTATTTT.

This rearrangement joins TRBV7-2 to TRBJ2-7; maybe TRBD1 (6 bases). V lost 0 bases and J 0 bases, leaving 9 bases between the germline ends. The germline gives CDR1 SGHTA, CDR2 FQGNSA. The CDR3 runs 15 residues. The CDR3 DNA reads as TGTGCCAGCAGCTTAGCGACAGGCAGCTCCTACGAGCAGTACTTC. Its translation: CASSLATGSSYEQYF.

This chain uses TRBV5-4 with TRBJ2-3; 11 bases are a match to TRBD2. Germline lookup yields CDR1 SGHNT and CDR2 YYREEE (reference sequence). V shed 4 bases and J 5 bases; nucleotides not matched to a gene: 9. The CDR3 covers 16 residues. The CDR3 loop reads CASSIDSGGAQDTQYF. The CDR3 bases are TGTGCCAGCAGCATAGATAGCGGGGGGGCCCAAGATACGCAGTATTTT.

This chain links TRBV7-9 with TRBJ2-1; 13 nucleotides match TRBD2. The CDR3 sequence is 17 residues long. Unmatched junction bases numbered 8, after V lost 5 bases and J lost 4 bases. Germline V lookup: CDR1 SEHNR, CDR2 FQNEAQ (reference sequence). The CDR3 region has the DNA TGTGCCAGCAGCACCGGGACTAGCGGGAATCTATACAATGAGCAGTTCTTC. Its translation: CASSTGTSGNLYNEQFF.

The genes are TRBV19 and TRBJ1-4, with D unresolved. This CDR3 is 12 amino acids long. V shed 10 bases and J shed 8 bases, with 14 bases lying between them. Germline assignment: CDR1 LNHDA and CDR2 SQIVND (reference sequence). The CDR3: CATRGDGEKLFF. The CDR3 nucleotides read TGTGCCACCCGGGGAGATGGGGAAAAACTGTTTTTT.

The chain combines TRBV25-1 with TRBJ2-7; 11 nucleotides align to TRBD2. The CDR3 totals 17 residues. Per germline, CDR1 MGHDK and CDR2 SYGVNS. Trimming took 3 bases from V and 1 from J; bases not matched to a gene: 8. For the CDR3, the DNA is TGTGCCAGCAGTGATCGGGCTAGCGGGGGGATGTCCTACGAGCAGTACTTC. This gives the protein CASSDRASGGMSYEQYF.

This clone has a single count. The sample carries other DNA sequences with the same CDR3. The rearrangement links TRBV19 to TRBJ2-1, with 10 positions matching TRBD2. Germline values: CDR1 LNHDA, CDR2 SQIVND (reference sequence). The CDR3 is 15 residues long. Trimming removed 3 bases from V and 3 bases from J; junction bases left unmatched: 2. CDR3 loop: CASSIGLAVYNEQFF. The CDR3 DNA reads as TGTGCCAGTAGTATCGGACTAGCGGTCTACAATGAGCAGTTCTTC. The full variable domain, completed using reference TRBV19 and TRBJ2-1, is DGGITQSPKYLFRKEGQNVTLSCEQNLNHDAMYWYRQDPGQGLRLIYYSQIVNDFQKGDIAEGYSVSREKKESFPLTVTSAQKNPTAFYLCASSIGLAVYNEQFFGPGTRLTVL.

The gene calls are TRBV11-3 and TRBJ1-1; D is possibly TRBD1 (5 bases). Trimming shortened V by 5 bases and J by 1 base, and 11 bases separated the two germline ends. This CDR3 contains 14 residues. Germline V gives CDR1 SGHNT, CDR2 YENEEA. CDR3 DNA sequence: TGTGCCAGCAGCCCGATGGGGGGGAACACTGAAGCTTTCTTT. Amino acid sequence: CASSPMGGNTEAFF.

In DNA form, the CDR3 reads TGCGCCAGCAGCCAAAATTGGCAGGAGGCCTACGAGCAGTACTTC. This translates into CASSQNWQEAYEQYF. The chain recombines TRBV4-3 with TRBJ2-7; D is possibly TRBD2 (5 bases). CDR1 and CDR2 from the germline V gene are LGHNA and YSLEER. V was trimmed by 2 bases and J by 2 bases, leaving 13 bases between them. This CDR3 has 15 amino acids.

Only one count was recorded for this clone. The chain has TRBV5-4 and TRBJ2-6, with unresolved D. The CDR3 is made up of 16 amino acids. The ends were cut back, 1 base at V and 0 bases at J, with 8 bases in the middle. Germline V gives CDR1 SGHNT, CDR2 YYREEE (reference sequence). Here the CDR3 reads CASSLQHSSGANVLTF. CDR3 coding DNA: TGTGCCAGCAGCTTGCAGCACAGCTCTGGGGCCAACGTCCTGACTTTC. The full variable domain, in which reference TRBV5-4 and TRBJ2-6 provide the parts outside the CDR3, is ETGVTQSPTHLIKTRGQQVTLRCSSQSGHNTVSWYQQALGQGPQFIFQYYREEENGRGNFPPRFSGLQFPNYSSELNVNALELDDSALYLCASSLQHSSGANVLTFGAGSRLTVL.

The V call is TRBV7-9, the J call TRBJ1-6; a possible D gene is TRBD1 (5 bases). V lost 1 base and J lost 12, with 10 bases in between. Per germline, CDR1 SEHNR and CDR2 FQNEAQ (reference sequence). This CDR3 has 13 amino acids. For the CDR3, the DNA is TGTGCCAGCAGCTTAGGGGGGGAGGTACCCCTCCACTTT. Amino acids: CASSLGGEVPLHF.

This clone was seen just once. The CDR3 bases are TGTGCCAGCTCACTCGGACAGAGGAATCAGCCCCAGCATTTT. It yields the protein CASSLGQRNQPQHF. V gene TRBV18 combines with J gene TRBJ1-5, with D possibly matching TRBD1 (6 bases). This CDR3 has 14 amino acids. V was pared by 4 bases and J by 4 bases, with 11 bases between. CDR1 is KGHSH and CDR2 is LQKENI in the germline V gene.

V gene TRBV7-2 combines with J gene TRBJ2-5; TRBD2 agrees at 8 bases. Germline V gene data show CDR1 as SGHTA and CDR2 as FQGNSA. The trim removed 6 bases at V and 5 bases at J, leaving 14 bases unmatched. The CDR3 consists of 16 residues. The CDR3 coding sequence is TGTGCCAGCAGTATGCTCGGGGGGGCGATTGGGGAGACCCAGTACTTC. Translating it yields CASSMLGGAIGETQYF.

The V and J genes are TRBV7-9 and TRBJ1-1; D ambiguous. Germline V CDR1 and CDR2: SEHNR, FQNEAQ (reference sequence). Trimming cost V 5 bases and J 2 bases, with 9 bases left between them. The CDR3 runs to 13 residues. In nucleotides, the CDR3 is TGTGCCAGCAGCCTTGAGCGCAACACTGAAGCTTTCTTT. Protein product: CASSLERNTEAFF.